Sequencing of this T cell receptor beta chain was carried out in a study of blood T cells in healthy people across ages. Study-wide results and caveats: Nothing was known about donor CMV status, and this possibly confounded expanded clonotype changes.

V shed 1 base, J shed 6 bases, and the junction held 7 bases outside the gene matches. This CDR3 spans 16 amino acids. In germline, CDR1 is ENHRY, CDR2 SYGVKD. Using a J-beta primer mix together with a sample-barcoded 5' primer, a second PCR was run for roughly 6 to 12 cycles. Every individual sample yielded 2.5 million or more paired-end reads (each containing CDR3). In TCRdb, the 5' RACE reads were re-called with MiXCR into one record per CDR3 protein. This table holds 650,000 or so distinct CDR3 sequences, about 50% found once. This clonotype came up many times. Its antigen is unidentified. Total RNA was extracted at no less than 6 micrograms per sample.

This sequence joins TRBV10-3 and TRBJ2-3, with 10 bases lining up with TRBD1. The receptor was isolated from a woman of 80 years or more in good health. The sequenced sample consisted of blood. CDR3 sequence reads: CAISEYRDRGQDTQYF. Written as DNA, the CDR3 is TGTGCCATCAGTGAGTACCGGGACAGGGGTCAGGATACGCAGTATTTT.